Listed below are T cell receptor beta chains from one sample, sequenced in a study of shared clonotypes between healthy human individuals. Assay: immunoSEQ multiplex PCR; the TCRdb copy retains only in-frame clones and omits some. The table has about 2.2 million clones, about 93% seen once. The sequenced sample consisted of naive CD8+ T cells from PBMCs. These TCRs come from a man aged 18-30 years in good health. Some clones in this sample may be carry-over from other donors' samples. The CDR3 runs from the conserved cysteine through the conserved F or W. The order of the fields is J gene, V gene, CDR3 protein.

j_gene: TRBJ2-1; v_gene: TRBV18; CDR3aa: CASSPQPAGVFDEQFF
j_gene: TRBJ2-3; v_gene: TRBV9; CDR3aa: CASSGDPDTQYF
j_gene: -; v_gene: TRBV11-2; CDR3aa: CASSLNEQYF
j_gene: TRBJ1-2; v_gene: TRBV19; CDR3aa: CASSLLSGQAWSGYTF
j_gene: TRBJ2-2; v_gene: TRBV27; CDR3aa: CASSLSWGAGGELFF
j_gene: TRBJ2-1; v_gene: TRBV29-1; CDR3aa: CSAATDYNEQFF
j_gene: TRBJ2-1; v_gene: TRBV27; CDR3aa: CASSSRQYNEQFF
j_gene: TRBJ2-5; v_gene: TRBV7-9; CDR3aa: CASSPRTSGRAGETQYF
j_gene: TRBJ2-5; v_gene: TRBV10-3; CDR3aa: CAISRPGEGAQETQYF
j_gene: TRBJ2-7; v_gene: TRBV27; CDR3aa: CASRDITYEQYF
j_gene: TRBJ2-3; v_gene: TRBV2; CDR3aa: CASSEARSHYTQYF
j_gene: TRBJ2-2; v_gene: TRBV27; CDR3aa: CASKSQTTGGVTGELFF
j_gene: TRBJ1-5; v_gene: TRBV27; CDR3aa: CASSLLVSNQPQHF
j_gene: TRBJ2-5; v_gene: TRBV27; CDR3aa: CASSGPGPQETQYF
j_gene: TRBJ2-6; v_gene: TRBV27; CDR3aa: CASRPSGANVLTF
j_gene: TRBJ1-2; v_gene: TRBV29-1; CDR3aa: CSATGGDLNYGYTF
j_gene: TRBJ2-3; v_gene: TRBV4-3; CDR3aa: CASSQAHTIDTQYF
j_gene: TRBJ2-1; v_gene: TRBV9; CDR3aa: CASSPQGQRNNEQFF
j_gene: TRBJ1-3; v_gene: TRBV14; CDR3aa: CASSQDLWGSAGNTIYF
j_gene: TRBJ2-2; v_gene: TRBV5-1; CDR3aa: CASSLTGLATTGELFF
j_gene: TRBJ2-7; v_gene: TRBV5-1; CDR3aa: CASSGVGGRTGEQYF
j_gene: TRBJ2-1; v_gene: TRBV7-9; CDR3aa: CASSLGPPRSYYNEQFF